Listed here is a single TCR beta chain. V lost 1 base to trimming and J lost 8 bases, with 9 bases between them. CDR1 and CDR2 (germline): LNHDA, SQIVND (reference sequence). CDR3 length equals 13 residues. This sample is drawn from a study of T cell responses to AZD1222 COVID-19 vaccine. Profiling relied on immunoSEQ multiplex PCR, and the TCRdb table lists in-frame clones only, not all of them. The profile shows some 200,000 clones, about 89% of them singletons. This TCR was recovered from an adult who received the AZD1222 COVID-19 vaccine. The sequencing here drew on peripheral blood, taken 28 days after the second AZD1222 dose. The J gene is TRBJ1-5, the V gene TRBV19; the D gene is possibly TRBD1 (5 bases). CDR3 DNA: TGTGCCAGTAGTATAGGGGGCCGAGAGCCCCAGCATTTT. Amino acids: CASSIGGREPQHF.